The 18 T cell receptor beta chains below all came from one sample that was sequenced in a study of blood T cell repertoires in COVID-19. The table came from immunoSEQ multiplex PCR; TCRdb's copy has only in-frame clones and leaves some out. The repertoire holds 35,000 to 50,000 clones, roughly 85% seen once, with more than 6.5% in the top ten. The sample taken for sequencing was peripheral blood. These receptor sequences come from a man aged 60-69 years with active COVID-19.

The genes are TRBV28 and TRBJ1-1; 7 bases are shared with TRBD1. The CDR3 has 16 residues. In germline, CDR1 is MDHEN, CDR2 SYDVKM. V trimming: 6 bases; J trimming: 1 base; junction bases outside the gene matches: 11. The CDR3 reads CASRSSTGQSNTEAFF. CDR3 bases: TGTGCCAGCAGAAGTTCGACGGGACAGTCGAACACTGAAGCTTTCTTT.

This chain joins TRBV18 and TRBJ2-1, with 7 bases matching TRBD1. This CDR3 comprises 13 residues. CDR1 is KGHSH and CDR2 is LQKENI in the germline V gene. The ends lost 4 bases at V and 7 bases at J; junction bases unmatched: 4. The chain's CDR3 is CASSLDRRNEQFF. CDR3 nucleotide sequence: TGTGCCAGCTCACTGGACAGGCGGAATGAGCAGTTCTTC.

This chain joins TRBV27 and TRBJ1-2; 7 nucleotides agree with TRBD1. Germline-derived CDR1 and CDR2 are MNHEY and SMNVEV (reference sequence). The CDR3 runs 16 residues. The V gene end was trimmed by 3 bases and the J gene end by 8 bases; junction bases not matched to a gene: 15. This CDR3 is CASSLGEGQDYLGYTF. The CDR3 DNA reads TGTGCCAGCAGTTTGGGGGAAGGACAGGACTACCTGGGCTACACCTTC.

This chain connects TRBV6-5 to TRBJ2-5; 9 bases align to TRBD1. This CDR3 region has 15 residues. V shed 2 bases, J shed 2 bases, and the junction held 3 bases outside the gene matches. Germline CDR1 and CDR2: MNHEY and SVGAGI. The CDR3 here is CASSYDRGIQETQYF. In nucleotides, the CDR3 is TGTGCCAGCAGTTACGACAGGGGGATACAAGAGACCCAGTACTTC.

This chain connects TRBV6-8 to TRBJ2-1; 8 positions match TRBD2. From germline, CDR1 is MNHGY and CDR2 SAAAGT. This CDR3 has 16 residues. The V segment lost 6 bases and the J segment 5 bases; nucleotides outside the gene matches: 12. CDR3 DNA sequence: TGTGCCAGCAGCCTAGCGGGTCGCCAACCTGACAATGAGCAGTTCTTC. This sequence encodes CASSLAGRQPDNEQFF.

Concerning this clone itself: The junction departs from germline at one end; a sequencing error may be responsible. The rearrangement uses TRBV5-6 and TRBJ2-6, with a possible D match to TRBD2 (6 bases). This CDR3 comprises 17 residues. CDR1 is SGHDT and CDR2 is YYEEEE in the germline V gene. CDR3 sequence: CASSLGDRGTGADVLTF. CDR3 DNA: TGTGCCAGCAGCTTGGGGGATCGGGGGACTGGGGCCGACGTCCTGACTTTC. Full variable domain (rest looked up from reference TRBV5-6 and TRBJ2-6): DAGVTQSPTHLIKTRGQQVTLRCSPKSGHDTVSWYQQALGQGPQFIFQYYEEEERQRGNFPDRFSGHQFPNYSSELNVNALLLGDSALYLCASSLGDRGTGADVLTFGAGSRLTVL.

The chain uses TRBV19 and TRBJ2-3; 9 bases are a match to TRBD1. V gave up 6 bases and J gave up 2 bases; unmatched junction bases: 6. The CDR3 is 15 amino acids. The germline V gene has CDR1 LNHDA and CDR2 SQIVND (reference sequence). CDR3 nucleotides: TGTGCCAGTAGGTCGACAGGGGGGGCCACAGATACGCAGTATTTT. The encoded protein is CASRSTGGATDTQYF.

The chain carries TRBV9 and TRBJ2-1; 10 nucleotides match TRBD2. V was clipped by 3 bases and J by 5 bases; unmatched bases: 14. The CDR3 runs to 18 residues. Germline V lookup: CDR1 SGDLS, CDR2 YYNGEE. The DNA of the CDR3 is TGTGCCAGCAGCGCCAGCCAGAATCTAGCGGGAGCACACAATGAGCAGTTCTTC. It encodes CASSASQNLAGAHNEQFF.

The rearrangement joins TRBV18 to TRBJ2-3; 13 nucleotides align to TRBD2. The CDR3 covers 16 residues. Germline CDR1 KGHSH, CDR2 LQKENI. V lost 5 bases and J lost 2; bases outside the gene matches: 4. CDR3 nucleotides: TGTGCCAGCTCATTGGGGACTAGCGGGATCACAGATACGCAGTATTTT. The encoded protein is CASSLGTSGITDTQYF.

The chain has TRBV7-8 and TRBJ1-3; possible D gene TRBD1, 5 bases. Germline V gene sequence: CDR1 SGHVS, CDR2 FQNEAQ. Trimming took 5 bases from V and 0 from J, leaving 14 bases between them. The CDR3 runs to 16 residues. The CDR3 coding sequence is TGTGCCAGCAGCCTAGGGACTTTCCTCTCTGGAAACACCATATATTTT. Residues: CASSLGTFLSGNTIYF.

The chain joins TRBV5-1 to TRBJ2-5; no firm D call. CDR1 is SGHRS, CDR2 YFSETQ, per germline. Deletions cut 4 bases from V and 0 bases from J, with 10 bases between. CDR3 size: 14 residues. In nucleotides, the CDR3 is TGCGCCAGCAGCCAAACAGAGAACCAAGAGACCCAGTACTTC. It yields the protein CASSQTENQETQYF.

The V gene is TRBV3-1 (or the pseudogene TRBV3-2), the J gene TRBJ1-1, with 7 nucleotides matching TRBD1. The V gene's germline CDR1 is LGHDT and CDR2 YNNKEL (reference sequence). The CDR3 sequence is 14 residues long. V lost 3 bases and J lost 5; bases outside the gene matches: 6. The CDR3 region is CASSQEDRWTEAFF. Written as DNA, the CDR3 is TGTGCCAGCAGCCAGGAGGACAGGTGGACTGAAGCTTTCTTT.

The V and J genes are TRBV3-1 (or the pseudogene TRBV3-2) and TRBJ2-2, with 8 bases aligning to TRBD2. Trimming took 4 bases from V and 5 from J; bases not matched to a gene: 6. Germline V gene data show CDR1 as LGHDT and CDR2 as YNNKEL (reference sequence). CDR3 size: 15 residues. Here the CDR3 DNA reads TGTGCCAGCAGCCGCAGCGGGAGTGAGACCGGGGAGCTGTTTTTT. Translated, it gives CASSRSGSETGELFF.

Only one count was recorded for this clone. This rearrangement joins TRBV5-1 to TRBJ2-2, with TRBD1 matching over 10 bases. Losses at the gene ends were 7 bases for V and 3 bases for J; bases not matched to a gene: 9. There are 16 residues in the CDR3. Germline V gives CDR1 SGHRS, CDR2 YFSETQ. CDR3 sequence reads: CASRPGTGAYTGELFF. The CDR3 region has the DNA TGCGCCAGCCGTCCCGGGACAGGGGCATACACCGGGGAGCTGTTTTTT.

The V call is TRBV9, the J call TRBJ2-2; D remains ambiguous. The CDR3 runs to 13 residues. V lost 3 bases, J lost 7 bases, and 10 bases lay in between. Germline CDR1 SGDLS, CDR2 YYNGEE. In nucleotides, the CDR3 is TGTGCCAGCAGCGCCCTCAGTGTCGGGGAGCTGTTTTTT. It yields the protein CASSALSVGELFF.

This chain links TRBV9 with TRBJ1-2, with D perhaps TRBD1 (6 bases). The V gene lost 3 bases and the J gene lost 10 bases, with 19 bases spanning the gap. The CDR3 is made up of 14 amino acids. CDR1 is SGDLS and CDR2 is YYNGEE in the germline V gene. The CDR3 nucleotides are TGTGCCAGCAGCGCCTCTACAGGGTTCCCACACTACACCTTC. This sequence encodes CASSASTGFPHYTF.

CDR3 sequence (DNA): TGTGCCAGCAAAGCTTCAGGGACAGATAACACTGAAGCTTTCTTT. Amino acid sequence: CASKASGTDNTEAFF. The V gene is TRBV25-1, the J gene TRBJ1-1; the match to TRBD1 covers 7 bases. The CDR3 runs 15 residues. Germline V gene data show CDR1 as MGHDK and CDR2 as SYGVNS. The V gene end was trimmed by 7 bases and the J gene end by 2 bases; junction bases not matched to a gene: 10. Full variable domain (missing parts from reference TRBV25-1 and TRBJ1-1): EADIYQTPRYLVIGTGKKITLECSQTMGHDKMYWYQQDPGMELHLIHYSYGVNSTEKGDLSSESTVSRIRTEHFPLTLESARPSHTSQYLCASKASGTDNTEAFFGQGTRLTVV.

V and J are TRBV10-3 and TRBJ1-2, with D perhaps matching TRBD1 (5 bases). V gave up 5 bases and J gave up 3 bases, with 7 bases separating them. The CDR3 has 12 residues. Looked up from germline, CDR1 is ENHRY and CDR2 is SYGVKD. CDR3: CAISKQDYGYTF. CDR3 bases: TGTGCCATCAGTAAACAGGACTATGGCTACACCTTC.